A single sample gave rise to the 30 T cell receptor beta chains below, sequenced in a study of somatic mutations in cytotoxic T cells in rheumatoid arthritis. Assay used: immunoSEQ multiplex PCR; TCRdb lists only in-frame clones, some missing. The sample has around 20,000 clones, 75% to 90% seen once. The sample consisted of CD8+ T cells sorted from blood. Source of these receptors: an adult with rheumatoid arthritis.

On this clone: The junction departs from germline at one end; a sequencing error may be responsible. The V call is TRBV6-5, the J call TRBJ2-1; TRBD2 might be the D (5 bases). Germline CDR1 and CDR2: MNHEY and SVGAGI. CDR3 length: 16 amino acids. CDR3 nucleotides: TGTGCCAGCACTTACACGGGGTCTCTCAAGGGCAATGAGCAGTTCTTC. Protein product: CASTYTGSLKGNEQFF.

This chain connects TRBV11-2 to TRBJ1-2; no definite D call. Germline assignment: CDR1 SGHAT and CDR2 FQNNGV. Trimming took 0 bases from V and 3 from J, leaving 14 bases between them. This CDR3 has 16 residues. CDR3 nucleotide sequence: TGTGCCAGCAGCTTAGATCCCAGGAAAACCGACTATGGCTACACCTTC. It encodes CASSLDPRKTDYGYTF.

The chain joins TRBV1 to TRBJ1-4; TRBD1 was called by the table and not checked on the DNA. TRBV1 is termed a pseudogene. The CDR3 covers 15 residues. In DNA form, the CDR3 reads TGCACCAGCAGCCAGGCCTCGCTTCTTAATGAAAAACTGTTTTTT. Translation gives CTSSQASLLNEKLFF.

This clone was detected only once. V gene TRBV13 combines with J gene TRBJ2-7; D call uncertain. CDR3 size: 16 residues. Germline CDR1 PRHDT, CDR2 FYEKMQ (reference sequence). The V gene lost 5 bases and the J gene lost 4 bases, with 21 bases spanning the gap. CDR3 in amino acids: CASSPETPGMEYEQYF. The CDR3 coding sequence is TGTGCCAGCAGCCCCGAAACCCCTGGTATGGAATACGAGCAGTACTTC. Combining the CDR3 with reference TRBV13 and TRBJ2-7 gives the whole variable domain AAGVIQSPRHLIKEKRETATLKCYPIPRHDTVYWYQQGPGQDPQFLISFYEKMQSDKGSIPDRFSAQQFSDYHSELNMSSLELGDSALYFCASSPETPGMEYEQYFGPGTRLTVT.

The rearrangement uses TRBV4-3 and TRBJ2-2; no clear D gene. The CDR3 covers 13 residues. Per the germline V gene, CDR1 is LGHNA and CDR2 is YSLEER. The V and J ends lost 3 bases and 2 bases respectively, with 4 bases between them. The CDR3 nucleotides are TGCGCCAGCAGCCAGGATAACACCGGGGAGCTGTTTTTT. It encodes CASSQDNTGELFF.

The chain links TRBV7-8 to TRBJ2-7, with TRBD2 matching 8 bases. The V gene's germline CDR1 is SGHVS and CDR2 FQNEAQ. Losses at the gene ends were 5 bases for V and 1 base for J; bases not matched to a gene: 10. The CDR3 length is 16 residues. The DNA for the CDR3 is TGTGCCAGCAGCCGACCTAGCGGGTCCGATTCCTACGAGCAGTACTTC. Translated: CASSRPSGSDSYEQYF.

This chain uses TRBV5-1 with TRBJ1-6; D is possibly TRBD1 (5 bases). The length of the CDR3 is 13 residues. Germline CDR1 SGHRS, CDR2 YFSETQ. Trimming pared 3 bases from V and 10 bases from J, leaving 11 bases between. For the CDR3, the DNA is TGCGCCAGCAGCTCCCCGGGACCGTCACCCCTCCACTTT. This codes for CASSSPGPSPLHF.

The genes are TRBV28 and TRBJ2-7; D ambiguous. Deletions cut 5 bases from V and 1 base from J, with 9 bases between. Germline V gene lookup returns CDR1 MDHEN and CDR2 SYDVKM. CDR3 size: 13 residues. In DNA, the CDR3 is TGTGCCAGCAGTCCGACTGCGTCCTACGAGCAGTACTTC. It translates to CASSPTASYEQYF. The whole variable domain, remainder taken from reference TRBV28 and TRBJ2-7, is DVKVTQSSRYLVKRTGEKVFLECVQDMDHENMFWYRQDPGLGLRLIYFSYDVKMKEKGDIPEGYSVSREKKERFSLILESASTNQTSMYLCASSPTASYEQYFGPGTRLTVT.

The V call is TRBV9, the J call TRBJ2-2, with 8 bases matching TRBD2. Germline assignment: CDR1 SGDLS and CDR2 YYNGEE. The CDR3 spans 17 residues. V gave up 3 bases and J gave up 6 bases; unmatched junction bases: 13. CDR3 loop: CASSESGGRTRAGELFF. DNA for the CDR3: TGTGCCAGCAGCGAATCGGGGGGGCGGACTCGGGCCGGGGAGCTGTTTTTT.

J is TRBJ2-7 and V is TRBV29-1, with D perhaps matching TRBD1 (5 bases). Trimming took 4 bases from V and 4 from J, leaving 14 bases between them. CDR1 and CDR2 (germline): SQVTM, ANQGSEA. This CDR3 comprises 13 residues. The DNA for the CDR3 is TGCAGCGTTGTGAACCCGGACACTTACGAGCAGTACTTC. Protein sequence: CSVVNPDTYEQYF.

The genes are TRBV4-3 and TRBJ2-7, with D perhaps TRBD2 (5 bases). Germline V gene data show CDR1 as LGHNA and CDR2 as YSLEER. V lost 4 bases and J lost 3, with 10 bases in between. The CDR3 is made up of 13 amino acids. CDR3: CASSPGTDYEQYF. The DNA of the CDR3 is TGCGCCAGCAGCCCGGGAACAGACTACGAGCAGTACTTC.

The V and J genes are TRBV10-3 and TRBJ1-1; D gene ambiguous. Trimming shortened V by 11 bases and J by 0 bases, and 7 bases separated the two germline ends. The germline V gene encodes CDR1 ENHRY and CDR2 SYGVKD. The length of the CDR3 is 11 residues. The CDR3 sequence: CAAGVNTEAFF. The CDR3 DNA sequence: TGTGCCGCTGGGGTGAACACTGAAGCTTTCTTT.

The CDR3 DNA is TGTGCCAGCAGCCATGTCGGGGACTCTGGGGCCAACGTCCTGACTTTC. Residues: CASSHVGDSGANVLTF. The V and J genes are TRBV7-3 and TRBJ2-6, with D possibly TRBD2 on 5 matching bases. CDR3 length equals 16 residues. The germline V gene has CDR1 SGHTA and CDR2 FQGTGA. V lost 5 bases, J lost 0 bases, and 11 bases lay in between.

The V call is TRBV6-6, the J call TRBJ2-7; a possible D gene is TRBD1 (6 bases). The CDR3 loop spans 12 amino acids. The V end lost 11 bases, the J end lost 5 bases, and 16 bases lay between the germline ends. Per germline, CDR1 MNHNY and CDR2 SVGAGI (reference sequence). The CDR3 nucleotides are TGTGCCGCCACAGGGAATACCAACGAGCAGTACTTC. It is translated as CAATGNTNEQYF.

V usage is TRBV10-3 and J usage is TRBJ2-1; 8 positions match TRBD1. The CDR3 runs 16 residues. V was pared by 3 bases and J by 7 bases, with 11 bases of the junction left unmatched. Germline CDR1 ENHRY, CDR2 SYGVKD. CDR3 residues: CAISDSGGARTNEQFF. The CDR3 DNA is TGTGCCATCAGTGACTCAGGGGGCGCGAGAACAAATGAGCAGTTCTTC.

CDR3 DNA: TGTGCCAGCAGCCCCGGGACTAGCGGGGTCTCCTACGAGCAGTACTTC. This gives the protein CASSPGTSGVSYEQYF. The chain joins TRBV7-9 to TRBJ2-7; TRBD2 matches at 13 bases. There are 16 residues in the CDR3. Germline V CDR1 and CDR2: SEHNR, FQNEAQ (reference sequence). Germline trimming cut 5 bases from V and 0 bases from J; bases unmatched to any gene: 4.

This chain uses TRBV9 with TRBJ2-5; no firm D call. CDR1 and CDR2 from the germline V gene are SGDLS and YYNGEE. CDR3 length: 13 amino acids. V dropped 2 bases and J dropped 2 bases, with 7 bases sitting between them. The CDR3 protein is CASSVGGQETQYF. DNA of the CDR3: TGTGCCAGCAGCGTTGGCGGACAAGAGACCCAGTACTTC. Drawing the rest from reference TRBV9 and TRBJ2-5, the complete variable domain is DSGVTQTPKHLITATGQRVTLRCSPRSGDLSVYWYQQSLDQGLQFLIQYYNGEERAKGNILERFSAQQFPDLHSELNLSSLELGDSALYFCASSVGGQETQYFGPGTRLLVL.

This chain joins TRBV7-9 and TRBJ1-1; a weak D match, TRBD1 (6 bases). V dropped 3 bases and J dropped 4 bases, with 12 bases sitting between them. This CDR3 contains 14 residues. Germline loops: CDR1 SEHNR, CDR2 FQNEAQ (reference sequence). CDR3: CASSFQGLGTEAFF. CDR3 nucleotides: TGTGCCAGCAGCTTCCAGGGGTTGGGCACTGAAGCTTTCTTT.

This clone came up a few times. J is TRBJ2-3 and V is TRBV6-4; maybe TRBD1 (6 bases). Germline lookup yields CDR1 MRHNA and CDR2 SNTAGT. The V end was cut by 4 bases, the J end by 0 bases, with 8 bases between. The CDR3 consists of 14 residues. CDR3 bases: TGTGCCAGCAGTGGGGACACTAGCACAGATACGCAGTATTTT. This codes for CASSGDTSTDTQYF.

This chain connects TRBV5-1 to TRBJ1-2; 8 bases are a match to TRBD1. The CDR3 sequence is 14 residues long. Germline trimming cut 5 bases from V and 8 bases from J; bases unmatched to any gene: 11. Germline V gives CDR1 SGHRS, CDR2 YFSETQ. As DNA, the CDR3 is TGCGCCAGCAGTCAAGACAGGGGAGCAGAAGGCTACACCTTC. Residues: CASSQDRGAEGYTF. Looking up the rest from reference TRBV5-1 and TRBJ1-2 gives the full variable domain: KAGVTQTPRYLIKTRGQQVTLSCSPISGHRSVSWYQQTPGQGLQFLFEYFSETQRNKGNFPGRFSGRQFSNSRSEMNVSTLELGDSALYLCASSQDRGAEGYTFGSGTRLTVV.

This clone was counted between two and nine times. CDR3 protein: CASSGGGLNTEAFF. DNA of the CDR3: TGTGCCAGCAGCGGAGGGGGATTGAACACTGAAGCTTTCTTT. J is TRBJ1-1 and V is TRBV9; D is possibly TRBD1 (6 bases). V was trimmed by 3 bases and J by 0 bases, leaving 9 bases between them. Germline-derived CDR1 and CDR2 are SGDLS and YYNGEE. The CDR3 has 14 residues. Full variable domain (rest looked up from reference TRBV9 and TRBJ1-1): DSGVTQTPKHLITATGQRVTLRCSPRSGDLSVYWYQQSLDQGLQFLIQYYNGEERAKGNILERFSAQQFPDLHSELNLSSLELGDSALYFCASSGGGLNTEAFFGQGTRLTVV.

This clone was seen a single time. The chain joins TRBV9 to TRBJ1-3; no definite D call. The CDR3 covers 16 residues. V was pared by 6 bases and J by 0 bases, with 16 bases between. Per the germline V gene, CDR1 is SGDLS and CDR2 is YYNGEE. The CDR3 reads CASTPGGRASGNTIYF. The CDR3 DNA is TGTGCCAGCACCCCTGGAGGTAGAGCCTCTGGAAACACCATATATTTT.

The chain uses TRBV27 and TRBJ2-2; 10 bases are a match to TRBD1. The CDR3 is made up of 16 amino acids. CDR1 and CDR2 (germline): MNHEY, SMNVEV (reference sequence). V was clipped by 2 bases and J by 6 bases; unmatched bases: 6. In DNA, the CDR3 is TGTGCCAGCAGTTTAGCGAGGACAGGGGGGGCCGGGGAGCTGTTTTTT. Its translation is CASSLARTGGAGELFF.

This clone was seen only a few times. J is TRBJ2-7 and V is TRBV6-5, with 14 nucleotides matching TRBD2. Trimming removed 5 bases from V and 5 bases from J; junction bases left unmatched: 5. The germline V gene encodes CDR1 MNHEY and CDR2 SVGAGI. The CDR3 has 15 amino acids. The CDR3 DNA follows: TGTGCCAGCAGTCGAGGGACTAGCGGGAGCGACGAGCAGTACTTC. This codes for CASSRGTSGSDEQYF.

V gene TRBV4-1 combines with J gene TRBJ2-7; D uncertain. This CDR3 is 16 amino acids long. V lost 2 bases, J lost 2 bases, and 16 bases lay in between. Germline CDR1 is MGHRA and CDR2 is YSYEKL. DNA for the CDR3: TGCGCCAGCAGCCAAAATCCCCCACTCGAAACCTACGAGCAGTACTTC. Translated: CASSQNPPLETYEQYF.

V and J are TRBV19 and TRBJ1-4; perhaps TRBD1 as D (5 bases). The CDR3 totals 14 residues. V gave up 6 bases and J gave up 4 bases, with 12 bases separating them. Germline V lookup: CDR1 LNHDA, CDR2 SQIVND (reference sequence). The CDR3 is CASRPGPYNEKLFF. For the CDR3, the DNA is TGTGCCAGTAGACCGGGACCCTATAATGAAAAACTGTTTTTT.

The chain links TRBV27 to TRBJ2-7; TRBD2 aligns across 8 bases. This CDR3 spans 16 amino acids. In germline, CDR1 is MNHEY, CDR2 SMNVEV (reference sequence). The V segment lost 3 bases and the J segment 0 bases; nucleotides outside the gene matches: 7. The chain's CDR3 is CASSFLTGGVSYEQYF. CDR3 bases: TGTGCCAGCAGTTTTTTAACGGGGGGGGTCTCCTACGAGCAGTACTTC.

V usage is TRBV7-2 and J usage is TRBJ2-3; 8 positions agree with TRBD2. Per germline, CDR1 SGHTA and CDR2 FQGNSA. CDR3 length equals 15 residues. J gave up 6 bases and V 2 bases, and 7 bases lay outside the gene matches. The CDR3 coding sequence is TGTGCCAGCAGCTTACCGTCTAGCGGGCTGGATACGCAGTATTTT. Its translation is CASSLPSSGLDTQYF.

The chain is built from TRBV5-6 and TRBJ2-1; 9 bases are a match to TRBD2. The V gene end was trimmed by 3 bases and the J gene end by 14 bases; junction bases not matched to a gene: 6. Germline values: CDR1 SGHDT, CDR2 YYEEEE. This CDR3 region has 12 residues. DNA for the CDR3: TGTGCCAGCAGCTCATTAGCGGGAGAAGAGTTCTTC. Translated, it gives CASSSLAGEEFF.

This clone appeared once. The chain employs TRBV28 and TRBJ2-7; either TRBD1 or TRBD2 may fit D (7 bases each). Germline assignment: CDR1 MDHEN and CDR2 SYDVKM. The V and J ends lost 5 bases and 3 bases respectively, with 26 bases between them. The CDR3 extends over 18 amino acids. The CDR3 DNA reads as TGTGCCAGCAGTCGAAACAGGGGCCCAGCGGGACGGATCTACGAGCAGTACTTC. Protein: CASSRNRGPAGRIYEQYF.